This TCR beta chain was obtained from a study of T cell responses to AZD1222 COVID-19 vaccine. Study-wide findings and caveats: Donors in the cohort were predominantly white British and more often female, and clonal diversity was possibly underestimated.

Clones were sequenced by immunoSEQ multiplex PCR, and TCRdb holds only the in-frame ones, with some missing. Of about 150,000 clones in the sample, about nine tenths were seen once. Points on this clone: Antigen specificity is unknown.

V shed 3 bases and J 7 bases; nucleotides not matched to a gene: 6. The germline V gene has CDR1 SGHDT and CDR2 YYEEEE. This CDR3 has 14 residues. Sequencing was performed on peripheral blood, taken on day 0 of AZD1222 vaccination. The chain combines TRBV5-6 with TRBJ2-4; the match to TRBD1 covers 8 bases. The sequence came from an adult in good health. The CDR3 DNA reads as TGTGCCAGCAGCTCACCTGGACAGGGCAACATTCAGTACTTC. It translates to CASSSPGQGNIQYF.